The rows below give T cell receptor beta chains drawn from one sample of a study of blood T cells in healthy people across ages. TCRdb re-called the 5' RACE reads through MiXCR, storing one row per CDR3 protein. Of some 900,000 distinct CDR3 sequences in the sample, roughly 52% were seen once. What was sequenced was blood. Receptor source: a man younger than 45 in good health. Both conserved end residues are part of each CDR3. The D gene is left open where the match is weak. Clone size is shown for a subset of rows, as once, few, many or a class of expanded clone.

v_call	j_call	d_call	clone_size	cdr3_aa	cdr3_nt
TRBV7-9	TRBJ1-5	NA	once	CASSLSTGFSNQPQHF	TGTGCCAGCAGCTTAAGCACAGGGTTTAGCAATCAGCCCCAGCATTTT
TRBV11-2	TRBJ2-5	NA	NA	CASSPGVETQETQYF	TGTGCCAGCAGCCCCGGGGTGGAAACTCAAGAGACCCAGTACTTC
TRBV2	TRBJ2-7	NA	NA	CASREQLRVEQYF	TGTGCCAGCAGGGAACAGCTTCGGGTCGAGCAGTACTTC
TRBV3-1	TRBJ2-5	TRBD2	few	CASRPSGGHQETQYF	TGTGCCAGCAGACCTAGCGGGGGGCACCAAGAGACCCAGTACTTC
TRBV28	TRBJ2-6	NA	NA	CASRTNRFSGVNVLTF	TGTGCCAGCAGAACTAACAGGTTCTCTGGGGTCAACGTCCTGACTTTC
TRBV4-2	TRBJ2-3	TRBD2	NA	CASSQDAGGAPTDTQYF	TGTGCCAGCAGCCAAGACGCGGGGGGAGCCCCCACAGATACGCAGTATTTT
TRBV7-8	TRBJ1-1	NA	NA	CASSPLGPEAFF	TGTGCCAGCAGCCCCCTCGGACCTGAAGCTTTCTTT
TRBV10-3	TRBJ2-7	NA	few	CAISVGSDFYEQYF	TGTGCCATCAGTGTAGGTTCAGATTTCTACGAGCAGTACTTC
TRBV6-5	TRBJ1-2	NA	once	CASSYGLGAVARGGYSYTF	TGTGCCAGCAGTTATGGTTTGGGGGCGGTTGCAAGGGGTGGCTATAGCTACACCTTC
TRBV28	TRBJ1-2	NA	NA	CTSSYKAAYGYTF	TGTACCAGCAGTTATAAGGCAGCCTATGGCTACACCTTC
TRBV4-2	TRBJ1-6	NA	NA	CASSQDLWEGNSPLHF	TGTGCCAGCAGCCAGGACCTCTGGGAAGGGAATTCACCCCTCCACTTT
TRBV19	TRBJ1-5	NA	NA	CASSPTSQGNQPQHF	TGTGCCAGTAGCCCAACCTCGCAGGGTAACCAGCCCCAGCATTTT
TRBV12-3/TRBV12-4	TRBJ1-1	NA	few	CASTPRQVDTEAFF	TGTGCCAGCACCCCACGACAGGTTGACACTGAAGCTTTCTTT
TRBV7-8	TRBJ2-7	NA	NA	CASSSPSGGVHEQYF	TGTGCCAGCAGCTCCCCCTCGGGGGGCGTCCACGAGCAGTACTTC
TRBV7-6	TRBJ2-4	NA	NA	CASSLGGRGWQNIQYF	TGTGCCAGCAGCTTAGGGGGTCGGGGATGGCAAAACATTCAGTACTTC
TRBV27	TRBJ2-3	TRBD2	NA	CASSYLPGGDTQYF	TGTGCCAGCAGTTACCTTCCGGGAGGGGATACGCAGTATTTT
TRBV7-2	TRBJ2-5	NA	NA	CASSLTPSGETQYF	TGTGCCAGCAGCTTAACCCCGAGTGGGGAGACCCAGTACTTC
TRBV5-5	TRBJ2-5	TRBD2	NA	CASSPGASGGQETQYF	TGTGCCAGCAGCCCTGGGGCTAGCGGGGGACAAGAGACCCAGTACTTC
TRBV29-1	TRBJ1-1	TRBD1	NA	CSVATGTVNTEAFF	TGCAGCGTTGCGACCGGGACAGTGAACACTGAAGCTTTCTTT
TRBV28	TRBJ2-4	NA	few	CASAEGGQNIQYF	TGTGCCAGCGCCGAGGGGGGGCAAAACATTCAGTACTTC
TRBV20-1	TRBJ2-5	NA	few	CSARPAGPMSVEQYF	TGCAGTGCTAGACCGGCAGGCCCCATGTCTGTAGAGCAGTACTTC
TRBV29-1	TRBJ2-2	TRBD2	NA	CSVDIEASGGNTGELFF	TGCAGCGTTGACATAGAGGCTAGCGGGGGGAACACCGGGGAGCTGTTTTTT
TRBV29-1	TRBJ2-5	NA	few	CSVKPPSDEQYF	TGCAGCGTTAAGCCCCCTAGCGATGAGCAGTACTTC
TRBV6-1	TRBJ1-4	NA	NA	CASSERGRDNEKLFF	TGTGCCAGCAGTGAACGAGGGCGCGATAATGAAAAACTGTTTTTT
TRBV27	TRBJ2-3	NA	NA	CASKVGRGADTQYF	TGTGCCAGCAAGGTCGGGAGAGGAGCAGATACGCAGTATTTT
TRBV4-1	TRBJ2-1	TRBD1	few	CASSVRGTGGSNEQFF	TGCGCCAGCAGCGTACGCGGGACAGGGGGTTCCAATGAGCAGTTCTTC
TRBV7-3	TRBJ2-1	TRBD1	NA	CASSLRWTGGADEQFF	TGTGCCAGCAGCTTAAGGTGGACAGGGGGCGCGGATGAGCAGTTCTTC
TRBV4-1	TRBJ2-7	NA	NA	CASSQGDIFYEQYF	TGCGCCAGCAGCCAAGGGGACATCTTCTACGAGCAGTACTTC
TRBV6-5	TRBJ2-5	NA	NA	CASSYGGGPETQYF	TGTGCCAGCAGTTATGGGGGGGGCCCAGAGACCCAGTACTTC
TRBV29-1	TRBJ1-2	NA	few	CSVGRDDRGYTF	TGCAGCGTTGGACGGGATGACAGGGGCTACACCTTC
TRBV5-1	TRBJ2-7	NA	NA	CAGSLAEVYEQYF	TGCGCCGGCAGCTTGGCCGAGGTCTACGAGCAGTACTTC
TRBV20-1	TRBJ2-7	NA	NA	CSARDYRSGSDEQYF	TGCAGTGCTAGGGACTATAGAAGCGGATCCGACGAGCAGTATTTC
TRBV5-1	TRBJ2-1	NA	NA	CASSHGSLKTEQFF	TGCGCCAGCAGTCATGGAAGCCTCAAAACTGAGCAGTTCTTC
TRBV6-1	TRBJ2-3	TRBD1	NA	CASSAIGTGVQDTQYF	TGTGCCAGCAGTGCTATCGGGACAGGTGTCCAGGATACGCAGTATTTT
TRBV7-2	TRBJ2-7	NA	NA	CASSNTWAGLQYF	TGTGCCAGCAGCAATACATGGGCGGGACTGCAGTACTTC
TRBV6-6	TRBJ1-1	NA	NA	CAGSYRSRVGTEAFF	TGTGCCGGCAGTTACAGGTCCAGGGTGGGCACTGAAGCTTTCTTT
TRBV12-3/TRBV12-4	TRBJ2-2	NA	NA	CASSATATLTGELFF	TGTGCCAGCAGTGCCACTGCTACTTTGACCGGGGAGCTGTTTTTT
TRBV5-1	TRBJ2-2	TRBD2	NA	CASNPSGGASGELFF	TGCGCCAGCAACCCTAGCGGGGGGGCCTCCGGGGAGCTGTTTTTT
TRBV9	TRBJ2-2	NA	NA	CASSVDASGELFF	TGTGCCAGCAGCGTAGATGCCTCCGGGGAGCTGTTTTTT
TRBV5-1	TRBJ2-3	TRBD2	NA	CASSLSQRGELSTDTQYF	TGCGCCAGCAGCTTATCCCAGCGGGGGGAGTTAAGCACAGATACGCAGTATTTT
TRBV7-9	TRBJ2-7	NA	NA	CASSLRGDSLSEQYF	TGTGCCAGCAGCTTAAGGGGCGACTCTCTAAGCGAGCAGTACTTC
TRBV6-5	TRBJ1-1	NA	NA	CASSYSGGDSEAFF	TGTGCCAGCAGTTACTCCGGTGGGGACTCTGAAGCTTTCTTT
TRBV20-1	TRBJ2-7	NA	few	CSARPEYEQYF	TGCAGTGCTAGACCCGAGTACGAGCAGTACTTC
TRBV5-1	TRBJ1-2	NA	NA	CASSLVAENYGYTF	TGCGCCAGCAGCTTGGTGGCGGAGAACTATGGCTACACCTTC
TRBV27	TRBJ2-1	NA	once	CASSSSNSYNEQFF	TGTGCCAGCAGTTCCTCCAACTCCTACAATGAGCAGTTCTTC
TRBV12-3/TRBV12-4	TRBJ1-6	NA	once	CASSYTRAPLHF	TGTGCCAGCAGTTACACGAGGGCACCCCTCCACTTT
TRBV20-1	TRBJ2-4	TRBD1	few	CSAGQGAGDIQYF	TGCAGTGCGGGACAGGGGGCAGGTGACATTCAGTACTTC
TRBV6-6	TRBJ2-1	NA	few	CASGGTSSYNEQFF	TGTGCCAGCGGGGGGACTTCTTCCTACAATGAGCAGTTCTTC
TRBV7-9	TRBJ2-5	TRBD1	few	CASSWEGGLQETQYF	TGTGCCAGCAGCTGGGAAGGGGGCCTACAAGAGACCCAGTACTTC
TRBV12-3/TRBV12-4	TRBJ2-7	NA	few	CASSLWGSVHEQYF	TGTGCCAGCAGCCTATGGGGCTCAGTCCACGAGCAGTACTTC
TRBV29-1	TRBJ1-2	NA	many	CSVVGTGGYTF	TGCAGCGTTGTAGGAACTGGTGGCTACACCTTC
TRBV6-2/TRBV6-3	TRBJ2-1	NA	NA	CASSVLAGDEQFF	TGTGCCAGTTCTGTATTAGCAGGCGATGAGCAGTTCTTC
TRBV4-2	TRBJ2-3	NA	few	CASSQDPFGRLERADTQYF	TGTGCCAGCAGCCAAGATCCGTTTGGACGGCTTGAGAGGGCAGATACGCAGTATTTT
TRBV16	TRBJ1-1	NA	NA	CASSQLMGTEAFF	TGTGCCAGCAGCCAGCTGATGGGGACTGAAGCTTTCTTT
TRBV4-1	TRBJ2-1	NA	many	CASSQVGGRNEQFF	TGCGCCAGCAGCCAAGTCGGAGGTCGGAATGAGCAGTTCTTC
TRBV20-1	TRBJ1-2	NA	NA	CSASLGFGYGYTF	TGCAGTGCTAGTCTGGGATTTGGCTATGGCTACACCTTC
TRBV5-6	TRBJ1-1	NA	few	CASSLDSKDEAFF	TGTGCCAGCAGCTTGGACAGCAAGGATGAAGCTTTCTTT
TRBV12-3/TRBV12-4	TRBJ2-3	NA	NA	CASRRGVADTQYF	TGTGCCAGCAGGAGAGGAGTTGCAGATACGCAGTATTTT
TRBV5-1	TRBJ2-2	NA	NA	CASRFMTSNTGELFF	TGCGCCAGCAGATTTATGACTAGTAACACCGGGGAGCTGTTTTTT
TRBV9	TRBJ2-2	NA	NA	CASSVGTVGGGELFF	TGTGCCAGCAGCGTCGGGACTGTGGGTGGCGGGGAGCTGTTTTTT